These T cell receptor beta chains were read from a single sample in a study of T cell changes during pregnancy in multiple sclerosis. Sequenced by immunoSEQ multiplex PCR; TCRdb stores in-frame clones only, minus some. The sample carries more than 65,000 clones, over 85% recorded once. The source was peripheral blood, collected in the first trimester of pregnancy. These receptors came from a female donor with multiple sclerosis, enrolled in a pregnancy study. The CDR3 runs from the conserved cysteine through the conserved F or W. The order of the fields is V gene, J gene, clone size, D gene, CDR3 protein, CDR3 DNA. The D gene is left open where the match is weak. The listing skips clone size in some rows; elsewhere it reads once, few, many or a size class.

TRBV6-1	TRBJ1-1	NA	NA	CASSEQMGAYPPVNTEAFF	TGTGCCAGCAGTGAACAGATGGGGGCCTACCCCCCCGTGAACACTGAAGCTTTCTTT
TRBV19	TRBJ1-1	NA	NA	CASSIRGTEAFF	TGTGCCAGTAGTATAAGGGGTACTGAAGCTTTCTTT
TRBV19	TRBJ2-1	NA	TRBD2	CASSIWGEGVGHGEQFF	TGTGCCAGTAGTATATGGGGGGAGGGAGTCGGTCACGGTGAGCAGTTCTTC
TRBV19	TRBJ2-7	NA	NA	CASSQDREQYF	TGTGCCAGTAGTCAGGATCGGGAGCAGTACTTC
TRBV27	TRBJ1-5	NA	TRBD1	CASSLDRGRGQPQHF	TGTGCCAGCAGTTTGGACAGGGGGCGAGGTCAGCCCCAGCATTTT
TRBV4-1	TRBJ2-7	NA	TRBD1	CASSQGTGGYYEQYF	TGCGCCAGCAGCCAGGGGACAGGGGGCTACTACGAGCAGTACTTC
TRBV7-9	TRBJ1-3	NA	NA	CASSSPDTIYF	TGTGCCAGCAGCTCCCCGGACACCATATATTTT
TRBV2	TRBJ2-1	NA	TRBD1	CASSEPGQGAFNEQFF	TGTGCCAGCAGTGAACCGGGACAGGGGGCATTTAATGAGCAGTTCTTC
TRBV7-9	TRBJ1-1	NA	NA	CASSPPSRGKGTEAFF	TGTGCCAGCAGCCCACCCTCTAGAGGGAAGGGAACTGAAGCTTTCTTT
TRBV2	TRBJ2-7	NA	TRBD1	CASSRDRGSYEQYF	TGTGCCAGCAGTCGCGACAGGGGGTCCTACGAGCAGTACTTC
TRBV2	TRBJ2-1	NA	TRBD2	CAGEVEAGNEQFF	TGTGCCGGGGAAGTTGAAGCGGGGAATGAGCAGTTCTTC
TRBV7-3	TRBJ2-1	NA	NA	CASSLRGSSDEQFF	TGTGCCAGCAGCTTACGCGGTAGTAGCGATGAGCAGTTCTTC
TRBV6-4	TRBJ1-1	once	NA	CASSAEANTEAFF	TGTGCCAGCAGTGCCGAGGCGAACACTGAAGCTTTCTTT
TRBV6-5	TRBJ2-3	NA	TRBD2	CASSYLSAGGRDTQYF	TGTGCCAGCAGTTACCTTTCCGCGGGGGGCCGAGATACGCAGTATTTT
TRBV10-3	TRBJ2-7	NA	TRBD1	CASGQGDFYEQYF	TGTGCCAGTGGACAGGGAGACTTTTACGAGCAGTACTTC
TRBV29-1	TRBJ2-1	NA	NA	CSVIAAGSGPNEQFF	TGCAGCGTTATTGCCGCGGGCAGCGGCCCAAATGAGCAGTTCTTC
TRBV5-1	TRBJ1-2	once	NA	CASSSGLPVVAHYGYTF	TGCGCCAGCAGCTCTGGCCTTCCAGTCGTGGCCCACTATGGCTACACCTTC
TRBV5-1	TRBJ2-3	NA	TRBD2	CASSLALAGDTQYF	TGCGCCAGCAGCTTGGCACTAGCGGGAGATACGCAGTATTTT
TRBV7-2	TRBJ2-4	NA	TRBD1	CASSFRQGRRDIQYF	TGTGCCAGCAGCTTCCGACAGGGCCGCCGGGACATTCAGTACTTC
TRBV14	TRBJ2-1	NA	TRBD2	CASSLSLAGVAEQFF	TGTGCCAGCAGCCTTTCACTAGCGGGAGTTGCTGAGCAGTTCTTC
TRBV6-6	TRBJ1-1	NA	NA	CASSAGAMNTEAFF	TGTGCCAGCAGCGCAGGGGCTATGAACACTGAAGCTTTCTTT
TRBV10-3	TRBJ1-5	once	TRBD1	CANPDREGGSNQPQHF	TGTGCCAACCCGGACAGGGAAGGCGGGAGCAATCAGCCCCAGCATTTT
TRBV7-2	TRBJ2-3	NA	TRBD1	CASSSTGTEQSDTQYF	TGTGCCAGCAGCTCAACCGGGACAGAACAGTCAGATACGCAGTATTTT
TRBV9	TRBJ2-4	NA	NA	CASSPRTGDIQYF	TGTGCCAGCAGCCCACGCACCGGGGACATTCAGTACTTC
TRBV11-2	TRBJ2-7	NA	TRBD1	CASSLDSPRTGQYF	TGTGCCAGCAGCTTAGATTCGCCCAGGACAGGGCAGTACTTC
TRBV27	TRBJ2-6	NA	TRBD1	CASSLSSGMAGGSGANVLTF	TGTGCCAGCAGTTTATCCTCCGGAATGGCAGGGGGCTCTGGGGCCAACGTCCTGACTTTC
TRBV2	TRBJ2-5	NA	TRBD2	CASSEGSGGARQETQYF	TGTGCCAGCAGTGAAGGTAGCGGGGGGGCGCGTCAAGAGACCCAGTACTTC
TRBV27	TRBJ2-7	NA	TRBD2	CASSPTSGRAYEQYF	TGTGCCAGCAGCCCAACTAGCGGGAGGGCTTACGAGCAGTACTTC
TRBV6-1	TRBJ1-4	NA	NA	CASSEGNWEGEKLFF	TGTGCCAGCAGTGAAGGGAATTGGGAGGGTGAAAAACTGTTTTTT
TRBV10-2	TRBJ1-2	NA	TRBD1	CASHPHTGTGLDGYTF	TGCGCCAGCCACCCTCATACCGGGACAGGGCTGGATGGCTACACCTTC
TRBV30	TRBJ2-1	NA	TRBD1	CAWSWDRYNEQFF	TGTGCCTGGAGTTGGGACAGATACAATGAGCAGTTCTTC